This TCR beta chain came from a study of shared clonotypes between healthy human individuals. Naive CD8 isolation took CD45RO-negative cells positively selected for CCR7 and excluded terminally differentiated effector memory CD45RA+ cells. Profiled with immunoSEQ multiplex PCR; TCRdb holds only in-frame clones, not every one. This sample has around 2,000,000 clones, with approximately 94% found just once. V lost 0 bases, J lost 5 bases, and 1 base stayed unmatched. Germline CDR1 and CDR2: LGHNA and YSLEER. The CDR3 runs 15 residues. Material for sequencing was naive CD8+ T cells sorted from blood. The sequence was collected from a young man in good health. V usage is TRBV4-3 and J usage is TRBJ1-5, with TRBD1 matching over 10 bases. Here the CDR3 DNA reads TGCGCCAGCAGCCAAGACGACAGGGGGCATCAGCCCCAGCATTTT. It encodes CASSQDDRGHQPQHF.